This passage covers 21 T cell receptor beta chains from one sample sequenced in a study of blood T cells in healthy people across ages. Alongside a J-beta primer mix, a sample-barcoded 5' primer served in a second PCR lasting about 7 to 12 cycles. Using its own MiXCR run on the 5' RACE reads, TCRdb lists one record per CDR3 protein. Altogether hundreds of thousands of distinct CDR3 sequences are present, about three fifths being singletons, with the ten largest covering about 20%. The source material was blood. These receptors all stem from a man aged 25-45 years in good health.

This chain joins TRBV12-3 or TRBV12-4 and TRBJ1-2, with a possible D match to TRBD1 (5 bases). The V end lost 5 bases, the J end lost 4 bases, and 14 bases lay between the germline ends. The CDR3 loop spans 14 amino acids. Here the CDR3 DNA reads TGTGCCAGCAGTCACACTACCGGGGGCTATGGCTACACCTTC. Amino acids: CASSHTTGGYGYTF.

The CDR3 sequence: CASSVLAGGTGELFF. As DNA, the CDR3 is TGTGCCAGCAGTGTCCTAGCGGGAGGGACCGGGGAGCTGTTTTTT. This chain joins TRBV7-3 and TRBJ2-2; 12 nucleotides agree with TRBD2. The CDR3 length is 15 residues. The V and J ends lost 6 bases and 5 bases, in that order; junction bases with no gene match: 4. CDR1 is SGHTA, CDR2 FQGTGA, per germline.

The chain recombines TRBV20-1 with TRBJ2-6; TRBD2 is a possible D gene (5 bases). There are 14 residues in the CDR3. Germline CDR1 DFQATT, CDR2 SNEGSKA (reference sequence). V was clipped by 0 bases and J by 2 bases, with 5 bases between them. In DNA, the CDR3 is TGCAGTGCTAGAGAGCGGGCTGGGGCCAACGTCCTGACTTTC. Its translation: CSARERAGANVLTF.

The chain joins TRBV29-1 to TRBJ2-1; 11 positions agree with TRBD1. This CDR3 comprises 16 residues. Germline CDR1 and CDR2: SQVTM and ANQGSEA. Unmatched junction bases numbered 11, after V lost 3 bases and J lost 7 bases. The CDR3 region has the DNA TGCAGCGTTGACAGTACGAGGGACAGGGGGGCAAATGAGCAGTTCTTC. This gives the protein CSVDSTRDRGANEQFF.

The gene calls are TRBV20-1 and TRBJ2-3; 10 nucleotides agree with TRBD1. CDR1 is DFQATT and CDR2 is SNEGSKA in the germline V gene (reference sequence). There are 15 residues in the CDR3. The V and J ends lost 3 bases and 3 bases, in that order; junction bases with no gene match: 6. The DNA for the CDR3 is TGCAGTGCTAGTCCAGACAGGGGGCGGACAGATACGCAGTATTTT. Translation gives CSASPDRGRTDTQYF.

Many counts were recorded for this clonotype. The V and J genes are TRBV4-2 and TRBJ2-1; unclear D gene. The CDR3 is made up of 15 amino acids. Looked up from germline, CDR1 is LGHNA and CDR2 is YNFKEQ. V dropped 6 bases and J dropped 4 bases, with 16 bases sitting between them. The CDR3 spells CASRGIDNAYNEQFF. The CDR3 DNA sequence: TGTGCCAGCAGAGGGATAGACAACGCTTACAATGAGCAGTTCTTC.

The rearrangement joins TRBV28 to TRBJ2-5; TRBD2 matches 8 bases. The CDR3 loop spans 17 amino acids. Losses at the gene ends were 4 bases for V and 2 bases for J; bases not matched to a gene: 12. Germline CDR1 is MDHEN and CDR2 is SYDVKM. The CDR3: CASSSKLAARTQETQYF. As DNA, the CDR3 is TGTGCCAGCAGTTCGAAACTAGCGGCAAGAACTCAAGAGACCCAGTACTTC.

At least ten counts were recorded for this clonotype. The chain recombines TRBV6-6 with TRBJ2-7; D may be TRBD2 (7 bases). Per the germline V gene, CDR1 is MNHNY and CDR2 is SVGAGI (reference sequence). Trimming left V 9 bases short and J 3 bases short, with 18 bases between. The CDR3 spans 14 residues. The CDR3 is CASKNQGTNYEQYF. The CDR3 DNA sequence: TGTGCCAGTAAAAATCAGGGGACTAACTACGAGCAGTACTTC.

The chain uses TRBV5-1 and TRBJ2-4, with D perhaps matching TRBD2 (5 bases). V lost 7 bases to trimming and J lost 13 bases, with 18 bases between them. CDR1 SGHRS and CDR2 YFSETQ come from the germline V gene. The CDR3 covers 12 residues. The CDR3 spells CASLSVMGEQYF. CDR3 nucleotides: TGCGCCAGCCTGAGCGTTATGGGAGAGCAGTACTTC.

The genes are TRBV5-1 and TRBJ2-1; 14 nucleotides line up with TRBD2. The CDR3 consists of 18 residues. Germline V CDR1 and CDR2: SGHRS, YFSETQ. V shed 3 bases, J shed 6 bases, and the junction held 11 bases outside the gene matches. CDR3 in amino acids: CASSSEMTSGRVGNEQFF. As DNA, the CDR3 is TGCGCCAGCAGCTCCGAAATGACTAGCGGGAGGGTGGGCAATGAGCAGTTCTTC.

The CDR3 DNA is TGTGCCAGCAGTATGGACAGGGAAGGCACTGAAGCTTTCTTT. Its translation: CASSMDREGTEAFF. V and J are TRBV27 and TRBJ1-1, with TRBD1 matching over 8 bases. Trimming cost V 5 bases and J 4 bases; bases outside gene matches: 6. The CDR3 is made up of 14 amino acids. Germline V gene data show CDR1 as MNHEY and CDR2 as SMNVEV (reference sequence).

The chain links TRBV7-2 to TRBJ2-3, with D unclear. This CDR3 spans 13 amino acids. The germline V gene encodes CDR1 SGHTA and CDR2 FQGNSA. V was cut by 1 base and J by 4 bases, with 6 bases left in between. The CDR3 is CASSLESADTQYF. CDR3 bases: TGTGCCAGCAGCTTAGAGTCAGCAGATACGCAGTATTTT.

The chain links TRBV5-1 to TRBJ1-1; D gene ambiguous. The CDR3 is 13 amino acids. Trimming cost V 0 bases and J 3 bases, with 6 bases left between them. The germline V gene has CDR1 SGHRS and CDR2 YFSETQ. The CDR3 sequence is CASSLDSHTEAFF. CDR3 nucleotide sequence: TGCGCCAGCAGCTTGGACAGCCACACTGAAGCTTTCTTT.

The chain carries TRBV7-9 and TRBJ2-7; TRBD1 matches at 9 bases. Trimming removed 9 bases from V and 3 bases from J; junction bases left unmatched: 6. This CDR3 has 13 residues. Germline V gene data show CDR1 as SEHNR and CDR2 as FQNEAQ (reference sequence). The CDR3 is CASSWGQGYEQYF. In nucleotides, the CDR3 is TGTGCCAGTAGTTGGGGACAGGGCTACGAGCAGTACTTC. The full variable domain, with the rest looked up from reference TRBV7-9 and TRBJ2-7, is DTGVSQNPRHKITKRGQNVTFRCDPISEHNRLYWYRQTLGQGPEFLTYFQNEAQLEKSRLLSDRFSAERPKGSFSTLEIQRTEQGDSAMYLCASSWGQGYEQYFGPGTRLTVT.

This clonotype was seen only once. V gene TRBV5-5 combines with J gene TRBJ2-1, with 8 bases identical to TRBD2. CDR1 and CDR2 from the germline V gene are SGHKS and YYEKEE (reference sequence). V was pared by 4 bases and J by 7 bases, with 4 bases of the junction left unmatched. This CDR3 contains 13 residues. CDR3: CASSPGGVNEQFF. The CDR3 region has the DNA TGTGCCAGCAGCCCCGGGGGGGTGAATGAGCAGTTCTTC. Supplemented by reference TRBV5-5 and TRBJ2-1, the full variable domain reads DAGVTQSPTHLIKTRGQQVTLRCSPISGHKSVSWYQQVLGQGPQFIFQYYEKEERGRGNFPDRFSARQFPNYSSELNVNALLLGDSALYLCASSPGGVNEQFFGPGTRLTVL.

The chain recombines TRBV20-1 with TRBJ2-5; possible D gene TRBD2, 6 bases. CDR3 length equals 15 residues. V gave up 6 bases and J gave up 3 bases, with 20 bases separating them. CDR1 is DFQATT, CDR2 SNEGSKA, per germline (reference sequence). The CDR3 is CSALIVGLREETQYF. The DNA of the CDR3 is TGCAGTGCCCTAATCGTCGGACTACGGGAAGAGACCCAGTACTTC.

The chain combines TRBV20-1 with TRBJ2-3; TRBD1 agrees at 8 bases. The CDR3 spans 15 residues. The germline gives CDR1 DFQATT, CDR2 SNEGSKA (reference sequence). V lost 1 base, J lost 2 bases, and 5 bases stayed unmatched. The CDR3 DNA reads TGCAGTGCTAGAGGGCGGACAGGGTTCACAGATACGCAGTATTTT. Translation: CSARGRTGFTDTQYF.

This clonotype was seen a handful of times. The rearrangement links TRBV5-1 to TRBJ2-1; D unclear. In germline, CDR1 is SGHRS, CDR2 YFSETQ. The CDR3 is 11 amino acids. V lost 2 bases to trimming and J lost 9 bases, with 6 bases between them. CDR3 in amino acids: CASSFGFEQFF. DNA of the CDR3: TGCGCCAGCAGCTTTGGTTTTGAGCAGTTCTTC.

V usage is TRBV4-1 and J usage is TRBJ2-7; 9 bases fit TRBD1. The CDR3 runs to 16 residues. CDR1 is MGHRA, CDR2 YSYEKL, per germline. V dropped 4 bases and J dropped 3; count of bases not matched to a gene: 10. CDR3 in amino acids: CASSPGRDRDFYEQYF. In DNA, the CDR3 is TGCGCCAGCAGCCCCGGACGGGACAGGGATTTCTACGAGCAGTACTTC.

This chain links TRBV3-1 with TRBJ2-2; the D is unclear. The CDR3 covers 14 residues. From germline, CDR1 is LGHDT and CDR2 YNNKEL (reference sequence). Between the trimmed V and J ends, which lost 1 base and 5 bases, there was a span of 8 bases. The CDR3 spells CASSQARSTGELFF. The DNA of the CDR3 is TGTGCCAGCAGCCAAGCAAGATCTACCGGGGAGCTGTTTTTT.

The V gene is TRBV4-1, the J gene TRBJ1-2, with D possibly TRBD1 on 5 matching bases. V lost 5 bases and J 2 bases, leaving 12 bases between the germline ends. Germline assignment: CDR1 MGHRA and CDR2 YSYEKL. This CDR3 has 14 residues. CDR3 in DNA: TGCGCCAGCAGCGCGGGACCGGGAAACTATGGCTACACCTTC. Translated, it gives CASSAGPGNYGYTF.